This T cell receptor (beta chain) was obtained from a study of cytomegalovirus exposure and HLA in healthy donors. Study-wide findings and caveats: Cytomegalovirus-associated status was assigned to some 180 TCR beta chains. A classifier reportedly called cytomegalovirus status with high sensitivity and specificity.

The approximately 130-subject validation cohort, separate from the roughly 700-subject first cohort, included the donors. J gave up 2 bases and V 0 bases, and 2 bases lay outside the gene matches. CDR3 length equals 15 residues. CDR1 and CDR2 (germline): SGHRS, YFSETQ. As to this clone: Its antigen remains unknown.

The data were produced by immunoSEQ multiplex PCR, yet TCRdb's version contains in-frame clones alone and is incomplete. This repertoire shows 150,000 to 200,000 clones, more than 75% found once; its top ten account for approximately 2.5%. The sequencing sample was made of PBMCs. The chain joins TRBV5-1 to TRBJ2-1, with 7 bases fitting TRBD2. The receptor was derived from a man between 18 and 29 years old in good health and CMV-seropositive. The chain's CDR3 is CASSLVGTTYNEQFF. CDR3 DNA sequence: TGCGCCAGCAGCTTGGTTGGGACTACCTACAATGAGCAGTTCTTC.